Listed here are 20 T cell receptor beta chains from one sample, sequenced in a study of early T cells in non-severe SARS-CoV-2 infection. One entry per CDR3 protein results from TCRdb running MiXCR on the 5' RACE reads. The sample holds tens of thousands of distinct CDR3 sequences, about 10% seen once. The specimen comprised whole blood, sampled at baseline. The receptor set was obtained from an adult who was a healthcare worker with PCR-confirmed SARS-CoV-2 infection or an uninfected control (not recorded which).

This chain joins TRBV7-3 and TRBJ2-3; D is unclear. The germline CDR1 and CDR2 sequences are SGHTA and FQGTGA. V shed 6 bases and J shed 5 bases, with 9 bases lying between them. The CDR3 length is 12 residues. This chain's CDR3 is CASRGIGDTQYF. The DNA of the CDR3 is TGTGCCAGCAGGGGGATAGGAGATACGCAGTATTTT.

The V and J genes are TRBV11-2 and TRBJ2-7, with no clear D. The CDR3 spans 12 residues. Trimming pared 3 bases from V and 2 bases from J, leaving 5 bases between. CDR1 is SGHAT and CDR2 is FQNNGV in the germline V gene. This chain's CDR3 is CASSLIAYEQYF. CDR3 sequence (DNA): TGTGCCAGCAGCTTGATAGCCTACGAGCAGTACTTC.

The table lists this clonotype with many counts. This sequence joins TRBV20-1 and TRBJ2-1, with D perhaps given as TRBD1 or TRBD2 (5 bases each). The CDR3 contains 14 residues. Germline V gene data show CDR1 as DFQATT and CDR2 as SNEGSKA (reference sequence). The germline V and J ends were trimmed by 3 bases and 3 bases, with 12 bases remaining between them. The CDR3 coding sequence is TGCAGTGCTAGGGGGGACCCCGACTACAATGAGCAGTTCTTC. Translation gives CSARGDPDYNEQFF.

In its sample, this clonotype was seen many times. The chain has TRBV12-3 or TRBV12-4 and TRBJ1-2; D perhaps matches TRBD1 (5 bases). Trimming took 6 bases from V and 4 from J, leaving 9 bases between them. CDR3 length: 12 residues. In DNA, the CDR3 is TGTGCCAGCAGCGGGGCTGGCTATGGCTACACCTTC. It yields the protein CASSGAGYGYTF.

The V gene is TRBV12-2, the J gene TRBJ2-7; the table's TRBD1 call for D was not verified on the DNA. TRBV12-2 is noted as a pseudogene. This CDR3 is 18 amino acids long. The CDR3 protein is CASRLARRTDRGLNEQYF. CDR3 in DNA: TGTGCAAGTCGCTTAGCGCGTCGCACGGACAGGGGTTTGAACGAGCAGTACTTC.

V usage is TRBV7-8 and J usage is TRBJ2-5; 7 bases fit TRBD2. V lost 2 bases and J lost 5; bases outside the gene matches: 8. Germline V CDR1 and CDR2: SGHVS, FQNEAQ. This CDR3 spans 15 amino acids. The CDR3 is CASSLMRLAGETQYF. DNA of the CDR3: TGTGCCAGCAGCTTAATGAGACTAGCTGGGGAGACCCAGTACTTC.

This clonotype was seen only a few times. The chain is built from TRBV6-1 and TRBJ1-1; 10 nucleotides line up with TRBD1. This CDR3 region has 14 residues. The V and J ends lost 11 bases and 5 bases, in that order; junction bases with no gene match: 11. Germline lookup yields CDR1 MNHNS and CDR2 SASEGT. The CDR3 is CAVPGTGEWTEAFF. DNA for the CDR3: TGTGCCGTTCCGGGGACAGGGGAGTGGACTGAAGCTTTCTTT.

In this sample, this clonotype turned up a few times. The CDR3 here is CASSRDGGVYTF. CDR3 coding DNA: TGTGCCAGCAGCCGAGATGGGGGCGTCTACACCTTC. V usage is TRBV7-9 and J usage is TRBJ1-2; D is perhaps TRBD1 (6 bases). Trimming left V 5 bases short and J 10 bases short, with 14 bases between. Germline assignment: CDR1 SEHNR and CDR2 FQNEAQ (reference sequence). This CDR3 is built from 12 residues.

The chain couples TRBV5-1 to TRBJ2-3; unclear D gene. CDR1 and CDR2 from the germline V gene are SGHRS and YFSETQ. V lost 7 bases and J 6 bases, leaving 18 bases between the germline ends. CDR3 length equals 14 residues. The chain's CDR3 is CASGSSGLADTQYF. CDR3 in DNA: TGCGCCAGCGGAAGCTCCGGGCTCGCGGATACGCAGTATTTT.

Many counts were recorded for this clonotype. The chain couples TRBV5-1 to TRBJ2-3; TRBD2 matches at 9 bases. Germline V gives CDR1 SGHRS, CDR2 YFSETQ. The CDR3 is 15 residues long. The V segment lost 2 bases and the J segment 0 bases; nucleotides outside the gene matches: 1. CDR3 nucleotide sequence: TGCGCCAGCAGCTTTACTAGCGGGAGCACAGATACGCAGTATTTT. It translates to CASSFTSGSTDTQYF. The full variable domain, in which reference TRBV5-1 and TRBJ2-3 provide the parts outside the CDR3, is KAGVTQTPRYLIKTRGQQVTLSCSPISGHRSVSWYQQTPGQGLQFLFEYFSETQRNKGNFPGRFSGRQFSNSRSEMNVSTLELGDSALYLCASSFTSGSTDTQYFGPGTRLTVL.

This chain connects TRBV20-1 to TRBJ2-1; the match to TRBD2 covers 12 bases. Germline values: CDR1 DFQATT, CDR2 SNEGSKA (reference sequence). The CDR3 totals 16 residues. V gave up 3 bases and J gave up 3 bases; unmatched junction bases: 6. CDR3 DNA: TGCAGTGCTAGTCAACTAGCGGGAGGTTACTACAATGAGCAGTTCTTC. Its protein product is CSASQLAGGYYNEQFF.

This clonotype was observed at least ten times. The V and J genes are TRBV7-8 and TRBJ2-3; 7 nucleotides agree with TRBD2. This CDR3 contains 15 residues. The V segment lost 5 bases and the J segment 1 base; nucleotides outside the gene matches: 6. CDR1 and CDR2 (germline): SGHVS, FQNEAQ. The DNA for the CDR3 is TGTGCCAGCAGCCTAATAACTAGCGGCACAGATACGCAGTATTTT. Translated: CASSLITSGTDTQYF.

About this clonotype itself: It may be a read error: a sequence one base away is much more abundant. The chain is built from TRBV6-2 or TRBV6-3 and TRBJ2-2; D not certain. CDR1 is MNHEY and CDR2 is SVGEGT in the germline V gene. The CDR3 is 17 amino acids. The CDR3 nucleotides are TGTGCCAGCAGCCCCACCCACCAGCGAAAGAACGCCGGGGAGCTGTTTTTT. It specifies CASSPTHQRKNAGELFF.

This clonotype showed up many times. The rearrangement links TRBV6-6 to TRBJ2-7; D gene ambiguous. CDR1 and CDR2 (germline): MNHNY, SVGAGI (reference sequence). The CDR3 extends over 14 amino acids. The V end lost 0 bases, the J end lost 4 bases, and 10 bases lay between the germline ends. The CDR3 is CASSYSQWKYEQYF. CDR3 DNA sequence: TGTGCCAGCAGTTACTCCCAGTGGAAGTACGAGCAGTACTTC.

In its sample, this clonotype was seen a few times. The V and J genes are TRBV7-2 and TRBJ2-2; TRBD2 matches 11 bases. The germline CDR1 and CDR2 sequences are SGHTA and FQGNSA. V trimming: 6 bases; J trimming: 3 bases; junction bases outside the gene matches: 3. The CDR3 sequence is 15 residues long. CDR3 DNA: TGTGCCAGCAGGGGACTAGCGGTTTACACCGGGGAGCTGTTTTTT. Encoded protein: CASRGLAVYTGELFF.

This clonotype was observed a handful of times. The chain has TRBV19 and TRBJ2-5; 13 bases match TRBD2. CDR1 LNHDA and CDR2 SQIVND come from the germline V gene (reference sequence). The CDR3 has 15 residues. V lost 4 bases and J lost 8; bases outside the gene matches: 7. The CDR3 nucleotides read TGTGCCAGTAGTAATCGTGGACTAGCGGGAGTAACCCAGTACTTC. Protein product: CASSNRGLAGVTQYF.

This clonotype was picked up a small number of times. J is TRBJ2-3 and V is TRBV20-1, with 7 nucleotides matching TRBD2. The CDR3 is made up of 15 amino acids. Germline trimming cut 0 bases from V and 4 bases from J; bases unmatched to any gene: 7. Germline values: CDR1 DFQATT, CDR2 SNEGSKA (reference sequence). Here the CDR3 reads CSARDSTSSPDTQYF. As DNA, the CDR3 is TGCAGTGCTAGAGATTCGACTAGCTCCCCAGATACGCAGTATTTT.

This clonotype was seen more than once but under ten times. V is TRBV5-1 and J is TRBJ2-1; 8 positions match TRBD2. The germline V gene encodes CDR1 SGHRS and CDR2 YFSETQ. V lost 9 bases to trimming and J lost 9 bases; unmatched junction nucleotides: 11. The CDR3 has 13 residues. For the CDR3, the DNA is TGCGCCACTAAGCGGGGGAGCTCGGGTGAGCAGTTCTTC. The encoded protein is CATKRGSSGEQFF.

The chain uses TRBV11-2 and TRBJ2-2; 12 bases agree with TRBD2. The CDR3 runs to 14 residues. Trimming cost V 5 bases and J 6 bases; bases outside gene matches: 1. The germline V gene has CDR1 SGHAT and CDR2 FQNNGV. The CDR3 here is CASSRTSGAGELFF. CDR3 DNA sequence: TGTGCCAGCAGCCGGACTAGCGGGGCCGGGGAGCTGTTTTTT.

The rearrangement joins TRBV28 to TRBJ2-7, with D possibly being TRBD2 (6 bases). The CDR3 runs to 15 residues. Trimming took 4 bases from V and 7 from J, leaving 20 bases between them. The germline gives CDR1 MDHEN, CDR2 SYDVKM. The CDR3: CASSSMAGTLGEQYF. The CDR3 nucleotides are TGTGCCAGCAGTTCTATGGCGGGAACCTTGGGGGAGCAGTACTTC.